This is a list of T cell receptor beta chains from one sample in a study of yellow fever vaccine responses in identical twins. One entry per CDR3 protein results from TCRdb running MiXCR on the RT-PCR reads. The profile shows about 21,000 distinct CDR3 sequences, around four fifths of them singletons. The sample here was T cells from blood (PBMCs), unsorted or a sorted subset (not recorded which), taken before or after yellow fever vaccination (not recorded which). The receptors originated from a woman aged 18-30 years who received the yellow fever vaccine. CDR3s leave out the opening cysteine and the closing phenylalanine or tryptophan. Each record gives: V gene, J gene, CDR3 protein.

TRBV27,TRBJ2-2,ASSPGLATGELF
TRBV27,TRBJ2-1,ASSTNAGNEQF
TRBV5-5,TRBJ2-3,ASSLLASGGTDTQY
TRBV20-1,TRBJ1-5,SARDGNQPQH
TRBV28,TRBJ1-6,ASSPGEVNNSPLH
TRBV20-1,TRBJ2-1,SASRLAGSNEQF
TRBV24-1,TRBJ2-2,ATSDSLTNTGELF
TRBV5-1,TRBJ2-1,ASSVDRGSGNEQF
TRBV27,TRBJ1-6,ASSLSGVSYNSPLH
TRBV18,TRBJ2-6,ASSPLPGANVLT
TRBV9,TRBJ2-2,ASTSLAGGNTGELF
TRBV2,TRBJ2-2,ASIQVTGELF
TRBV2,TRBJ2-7,ASSAGPPLYEQY
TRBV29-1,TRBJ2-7,SAQTSGSGYEQY
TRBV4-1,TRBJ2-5,ASSQDRARETQY
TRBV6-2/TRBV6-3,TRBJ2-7,ASSYSHPGLANEQY
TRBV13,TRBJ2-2,ASISTSTSTGELF
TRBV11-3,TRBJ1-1,ASSLSGRGLGTEAF
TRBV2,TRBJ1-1,ASSEGGNTEAF
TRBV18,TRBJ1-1,ASSPSGALNTEAF
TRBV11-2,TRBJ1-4,ASRGTGTNEKLF
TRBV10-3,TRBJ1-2,AISEGSGIPAGYT